These 4 T cell receptor beta chains originate from one sample sequenced in a study of OX40 agonist ivuxolimab in advanced cancers. Receptor amplification or capture employed the immunoSEQ multiplex PCR assay. TCRdb carries this immuneACCESS record with in-frame sequences only. Its versions omit some clonotypes, under half of them owing to an unresolved V gene in the studies checked, with the rest unexplained. Recorded for this sample are tens of thousands of clones; around 83% of them occurred a single time. 0.35% to 0.5% of the sample rests with the top ten. Sequenced here: CD4+ or CD8+ T cells sorted from blood, sampled in a trial of the OX40 agonist ivuxolimab. The receptors were sampled from an adult with an advanced solid tumor such as melanoma, head and neck, liver or kidney cancer.

This sequence joins TRBV6-5 and TRBJ2-1; 7 nucleotides align to TRBD1. The CDR3 length is 15 residues. V shed 3 bases and J 3 bases; nucleotides not matched to a gene: 5. Germline V gene data show CDR1 as MNHEY and CDR2 as SVGAGI. The CDR3, as DNA: TGTGCCAGCAGTTATGCCCCAGGGGGCTACAATGAGCAGTTCTTC. Its translation is CASSYAPGGYNEQFF.

The chain combines TRBV5-1 with TRBJ1-4; no clear D gene. Germline CDR1 SGHRS, CDR2 YFSETQ. The CDR3 has 12 residues. Deletions cut 2 bases from V and 3 bases from J, with 2 bases between. As DNA, the CDR3 is TGCGCCAGCAGCTTATCTAATGAAAAACTGTTTTTT. This codes for CASSLSNEKLFF.

This chain joins TRBV2 and TRBJ2-2; TRBD1 or TRBD2 may be the D gene (5 bases each). Germline CDR1 reads SNHLY; CDR2 reads FYNNEI. There are 11 residues in the CDR3. Between the trimmed V and J ends, which lost 10 bases and 8 bases, there was a span of 11 bases. CDR3 region: CATGGTGELFF. The CDR3 bases are TGTGCCACCGGTGGGACGGGGGAGCTGTTTTTT.

Only a few counts were recorded for this clone. V gene TRBV5-1 combines with J gene TRBJ2-3, with D possibly matching TRBD2 (5 bases). The V and J ends lost 4 bases and 1 base respectively, with 16 bases between them. The CDR3 consists of 16 residues. Germline V gives CDR1 SGHRS, CDR2 YFSETQ. The CDR3, as DNA: TGCGCCAGCAGCGGTGGAATGGCGGGCGGCACAGATACGCAGTATTTT. Encoded protein: CASSGGMAGGTDTQYF. Complete variable domain (other parts from reference TRBV5-1 and TRBJ2-3): KAGVTQTPRYLIKTRGQQVTLSCSPISGHRSVSWYQQTPGQGLQFLFEYFSETQRNKGNFPGRFSGRQFSNSRSEMNVSTLELGDSALYLCASSGGMAGGTDTQYFGPGTRLTVL.